The clone carrying this T cell receptor (beta chain) was seen only a few times. Antigen unknown. The V and J ends lost 10 bases and 2 bases, in that order; junction bases with no gene match: 9. This CDR3 is 17 amino acids long. Per germline, CDR1 SGHNT and CDR2 YYREEE (reference sequence). The data stem from a study of T cells in Graves' hyperthyroidism and ophthalmopathy. The overall study: Before any treatment, at initial diagnosis, peripheral blood was collected.

General study findings and limits: The majority of expanded thyroid clonotypes above 0.001 also appeared in blood.

Stable Graves' hyperthyroidism denoted no ophthalmopathy progression over 18 months. The PBMCs had their origin in 7.5 to 10 ml of fresh peripheral blood. RNA transcripts yielded amplified TCR beta CDR3 regions. The HTBI primer set drove a first-round RT-PCR of the TCR CDR3. TCRdb independently ran MiXCR on the multiplex PCR reads; one entry per CDR3 protein. There are about 510,000 distinct CDR3 sequences in the sample; approximately 15% occur only once, and approximately 15% lies in the top ten. The chain has TRBV5-4 and TRBJ2-6; the match to TRBD2 covers 13 bases. The sequence was obtained from a woman between 35 and 50 years old with Graves' hyperthyroidism. Input material: blood. CDR3 DNA: TGTGCCTCTTGGACTAGCGGGAGTTTTACTGGGGCCAACGTCCTGACTTTC. Protein: CASWTSGSFTGANVLTF.